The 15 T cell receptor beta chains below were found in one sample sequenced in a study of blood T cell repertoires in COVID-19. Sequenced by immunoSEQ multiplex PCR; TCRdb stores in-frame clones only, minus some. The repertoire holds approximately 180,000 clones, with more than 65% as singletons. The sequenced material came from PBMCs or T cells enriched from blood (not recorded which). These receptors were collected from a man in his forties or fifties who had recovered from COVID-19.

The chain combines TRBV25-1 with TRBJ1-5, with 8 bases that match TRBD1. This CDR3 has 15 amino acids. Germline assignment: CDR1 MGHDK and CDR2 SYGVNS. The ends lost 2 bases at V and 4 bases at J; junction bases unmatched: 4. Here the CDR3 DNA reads TGTGCCAGCAGTGAAGAGACAGGGGTAAATCAGCCCCAGCATTTT. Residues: CASSEETGVNQPQHF.

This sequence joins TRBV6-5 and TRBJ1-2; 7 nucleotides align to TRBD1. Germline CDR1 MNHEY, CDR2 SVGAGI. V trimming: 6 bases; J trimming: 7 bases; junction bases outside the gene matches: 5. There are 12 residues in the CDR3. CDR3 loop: CASSPTGLGYTF. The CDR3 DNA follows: TGTGCCAGCAGCCCGACAGGGCTTGGCTACACCTTC.

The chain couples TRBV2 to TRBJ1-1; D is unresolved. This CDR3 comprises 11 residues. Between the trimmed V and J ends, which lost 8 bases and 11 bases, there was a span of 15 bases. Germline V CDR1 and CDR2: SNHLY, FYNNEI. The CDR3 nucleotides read TGTGCCAGCCGGAGGGAGACCAAGGCTTTCTTT. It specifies CASRRETKAFF. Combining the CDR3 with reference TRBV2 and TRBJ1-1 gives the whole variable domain EPEVTQTPSHQVTQMGQEVILRCVPISNHLYFYWYRQILGQKVEFLVSFYNNEISEKSEIFDDQFSVERPDGSNFTLKIRSTKLEDSAMYFCASRRETKAFFGQGTRLTVV.

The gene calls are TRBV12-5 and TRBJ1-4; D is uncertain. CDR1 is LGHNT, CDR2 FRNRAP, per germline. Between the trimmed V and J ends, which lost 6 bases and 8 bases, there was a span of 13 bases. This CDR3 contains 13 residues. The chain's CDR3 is CASGSFVGEKLFF. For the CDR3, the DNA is TGTGCTAGTGGATCCTTTGTCGGGGAAAAACTGTTTTTT.

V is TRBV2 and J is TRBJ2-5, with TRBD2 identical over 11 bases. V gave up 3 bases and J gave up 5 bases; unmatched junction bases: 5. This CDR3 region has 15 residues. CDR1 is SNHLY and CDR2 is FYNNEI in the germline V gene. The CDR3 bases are TGTGCCAGCAGTGACGCACTAGCGGGGGTGGAGACCCAGTACTTC. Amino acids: CASSDALAGVETQYF.

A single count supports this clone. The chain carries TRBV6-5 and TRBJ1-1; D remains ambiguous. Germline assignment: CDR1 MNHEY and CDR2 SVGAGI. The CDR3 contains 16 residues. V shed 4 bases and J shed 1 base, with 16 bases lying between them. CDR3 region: CASSSTGVLGNTEAFF. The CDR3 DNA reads TGTGCCAGCAGTTCCACGGGTGTTCTAGGGAACACTGAAGCTTTCTTT.

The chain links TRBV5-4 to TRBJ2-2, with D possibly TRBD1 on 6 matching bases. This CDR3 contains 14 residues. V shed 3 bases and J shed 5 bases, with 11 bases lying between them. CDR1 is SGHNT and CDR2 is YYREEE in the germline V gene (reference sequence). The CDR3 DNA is TGTGCCAGCAGCTATAAACAGGGTACCGGGGAGCTGTTTTTT. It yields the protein CASSYKQGTGELFF.

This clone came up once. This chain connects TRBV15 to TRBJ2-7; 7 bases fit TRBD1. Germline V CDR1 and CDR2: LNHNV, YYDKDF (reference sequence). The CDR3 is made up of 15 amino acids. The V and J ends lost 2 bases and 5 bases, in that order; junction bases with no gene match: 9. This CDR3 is CATSRRDSGSDEQYF. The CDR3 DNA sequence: TGTGCCACCAGCAGACGGGACAGCGGATCCGACGAGCAGTACTTC.

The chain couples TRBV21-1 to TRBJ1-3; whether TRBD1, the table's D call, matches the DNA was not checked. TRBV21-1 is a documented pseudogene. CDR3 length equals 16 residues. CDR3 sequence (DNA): TGTGCCAGCAGCGAGCACAAGGGGGACTCTGGAAACACCATATATTTT. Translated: CASSEHKGDSGNTIYF.

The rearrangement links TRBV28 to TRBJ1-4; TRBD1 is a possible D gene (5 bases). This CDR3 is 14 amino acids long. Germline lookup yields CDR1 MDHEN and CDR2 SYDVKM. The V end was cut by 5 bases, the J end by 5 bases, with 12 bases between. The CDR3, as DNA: TGTGCCAGCAGTATCGGGGGGTCCAATGAAAAACTGTTTTTT. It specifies CASSIGGSNEKLFF.

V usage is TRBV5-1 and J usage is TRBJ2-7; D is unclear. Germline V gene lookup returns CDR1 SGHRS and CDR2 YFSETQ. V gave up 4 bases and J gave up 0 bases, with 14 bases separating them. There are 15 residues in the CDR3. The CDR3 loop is CASSPHVSGSYEQYF. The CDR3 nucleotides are TGCGCCAGCAGCCCACATGTTTCGGGCTCCTACGAGCAGTACTTC.

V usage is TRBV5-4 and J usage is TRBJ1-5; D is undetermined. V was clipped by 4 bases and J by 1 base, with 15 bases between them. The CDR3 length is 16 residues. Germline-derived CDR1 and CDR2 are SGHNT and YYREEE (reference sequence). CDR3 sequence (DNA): TGTGCCAGCAGCCAGGCATTTGGTCAGAGCAATCAGCCCCAGCATTTT. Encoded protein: CASSQAFGQSNQPQHF.

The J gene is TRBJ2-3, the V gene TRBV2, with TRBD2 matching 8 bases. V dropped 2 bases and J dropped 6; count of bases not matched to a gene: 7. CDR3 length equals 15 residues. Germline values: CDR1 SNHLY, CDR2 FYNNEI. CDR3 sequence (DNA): TGTGCCAGCAGTGAAAGTTCCGGGGGGGCGGATACGCAGTATTTT. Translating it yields CASSESSGGADTQYF.

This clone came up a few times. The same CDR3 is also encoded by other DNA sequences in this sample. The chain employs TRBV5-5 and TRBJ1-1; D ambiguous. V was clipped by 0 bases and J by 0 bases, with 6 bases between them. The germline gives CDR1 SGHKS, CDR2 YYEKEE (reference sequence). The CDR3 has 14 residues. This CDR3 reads CASSLARVNTEAFF. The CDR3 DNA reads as TGTGCCAGCAGCTTGGCCCGAGTGAACACTGAAGCTTTCTTT.

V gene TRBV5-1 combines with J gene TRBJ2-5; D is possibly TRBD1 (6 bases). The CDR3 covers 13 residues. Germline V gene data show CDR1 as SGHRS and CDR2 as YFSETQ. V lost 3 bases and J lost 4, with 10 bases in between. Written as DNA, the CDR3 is TGCGCCAGCAGCTCCGCGACAGGAGAGACCCAGTACTTC. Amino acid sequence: CASSSATGETQYF. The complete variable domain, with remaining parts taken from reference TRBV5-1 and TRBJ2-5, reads KAGVTQTPRYLIKTRGQQVTLSCSPISGHRSVSWYQQTPGQGLQFLFEYFSETQRNKGNFPGRFSGRQFSNSRSEMNVSTLELGDSALYLCASSSATGETQYFGPGTRLLVL.